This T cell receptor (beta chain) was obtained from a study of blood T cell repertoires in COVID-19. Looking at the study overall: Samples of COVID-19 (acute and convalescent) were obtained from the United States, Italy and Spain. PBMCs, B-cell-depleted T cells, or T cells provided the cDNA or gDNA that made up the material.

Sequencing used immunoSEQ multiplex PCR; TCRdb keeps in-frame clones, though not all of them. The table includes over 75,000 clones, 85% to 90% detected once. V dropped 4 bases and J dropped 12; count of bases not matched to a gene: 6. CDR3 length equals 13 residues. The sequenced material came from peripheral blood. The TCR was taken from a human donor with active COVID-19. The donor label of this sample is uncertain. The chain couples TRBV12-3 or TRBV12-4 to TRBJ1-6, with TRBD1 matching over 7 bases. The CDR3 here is CASSSSTGEPLHF. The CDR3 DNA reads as TGTGCCAGCAGTTCTTCAACAGGGGAACCCCTCCACTTT.